This T cell receptor beta chain is drawn from a study of control samples from healthy donors and cancer patients. The CDR3 length is 15 residues. V lost 1 base and J 4 bases, leaving 11 bases between the germline ends. Germline V gives CDR1 MNHNS, CDR2 SASEGT. Data came from immunoSEQ multiplex PCR; TCRdb stores just in-frame clones and leaves some out. The sample comprises over 80,000 clones, around three quarters of which are singletons, and about 10% rests with the top ten. This clone was seen a handful of times. This chain uses TRBV6-1 with TRBJ1-3; perhaps TRBD1 as D (6 bases). The receptor comes from a woman aged 25-40 years in good health. The sample taken for sequencing was blood. Here the CDR3 reads CASSEGEDSGNTIYF. The CDR3 DNA reads TGTGCCAGCAGTGAAGGAGAGGACAGCGGAAACACCATATATTTT.